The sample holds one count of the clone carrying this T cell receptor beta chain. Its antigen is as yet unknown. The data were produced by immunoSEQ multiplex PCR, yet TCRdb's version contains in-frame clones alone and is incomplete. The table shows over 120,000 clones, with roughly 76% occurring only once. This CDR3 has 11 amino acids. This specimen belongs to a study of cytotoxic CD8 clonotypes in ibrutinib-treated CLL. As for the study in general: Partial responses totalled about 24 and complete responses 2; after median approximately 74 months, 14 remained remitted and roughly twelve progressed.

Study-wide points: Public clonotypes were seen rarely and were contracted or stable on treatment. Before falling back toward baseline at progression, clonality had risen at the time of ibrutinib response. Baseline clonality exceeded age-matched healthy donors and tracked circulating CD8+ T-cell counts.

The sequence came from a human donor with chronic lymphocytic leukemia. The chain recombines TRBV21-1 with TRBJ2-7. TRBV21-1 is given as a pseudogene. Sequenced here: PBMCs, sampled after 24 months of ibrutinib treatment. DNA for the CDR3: TGTGCCAGCACCGCCTCCTACGAGCAGTACTTC. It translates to CASTASYEQYF.